A single sample is the source of the 23 T cell receptor beta chains below, sequenced in a study of shared clonotypes between healthy human individuals (TCRdb year 2020). CD8 naive samples consisted of CD45RO-negative cells that were positively selected for CCR7, yielding a CD45RA+CCR7+ population without TemRA cells. Library method: the immunoSEQ multiplex PCR assay. In its TCRdb copy, this immuneACCESS table keeps in-frame sequences only and misses some clones. Where compared with another copy, unresolved V genes explain less than half of these, and the others have no known cause. This sample is represented by under 1 million clones; 90% to 97% of them were singletons. Under 0.3% of the sample belongs to the ten largest clones. The material sequenced was naive CD8+ T cells sorted from blood. The meaning of the sample's cell subset or site label: CD45RA+CCR7+. These receptors all come from a man between 25 and 39 years old in good health.

A single count supports this clone. This sequence joins TRBV27 and TRBJ1-1; D gene unclear. Germline-derived CDR1 and CDR2 are MNHEY and SMNVEV (reference sequence). The CDR3 sequence is 14 residues long. The V and J ends lost 5 bases and 4 bases respectively, with 14 bases between them. CDR3 in DNA: TGTGCCAGCAGTAGCTATGGACTGGGCACTGAAGCTTTCTTT. Translated: CASSSYGLGTEAFF.

V is TRBV10-2 and J is TRBJ2-1; the match to TRBD2 covers 13 bases. Germline-derived CDR1 and CDR2 are WSHSY and SAAADI. The CDR3 has 18 residues. Trimming took 6 bases from V and 2 from J; bases not matched to a gene: 10. CDR3 in DNA: TGCGCCAGCAGCCCGATGACTAGCGGGAGGAGGCCCTACAATGAGCAGTTCTTC. Translation: CASSPMTSGRRPYNEQFF.

CDR3 coding DNA: TGTGCCAGCAGCCCAGCGGACTACGAGCAGTACTTC. This translates into CASSPADYEQYF. The chain employs TRBV11-2 and TRBJ2-7; tentative D call: TRBD2 (5 bases). From germline, CDR1 is SGHAT and CDR2 FQNNGV. V was cut by 5 bases and J by 3 bases, with 8 bases left in between. The CDR3 runs 12 residues.

Worth noting for this clone: The sample contains more than one DNA sequence encoding this CDR3. This chain links TRBV27 with TRBJ1-4; 7 bases map to TRBD1. This CDR3 spans 14 amino acids. Losses at the gene ends were 5 bases for V and 5 bases for J; bases not matched to a gene: 5. From germline, CDR1 is MNHEY and CDR2 SMNVEV (reference sequence). The CDR3 sequence is CASSPGTVNEKLFF. The CDR3 DNA reads as TGTGCCAGCAGTCCCGGGACAGTGAATGAAAAACTGTTTTTT.

The genes are TRBV7-6 and TRBJ2-1; 8 bases are a match to TRBD2. Germline loops: CDR1 SGHVS, CDR2 FNYEAQ. Trimming at V came to 6 bases and at J to 8 bases, leaving 6 bases not matched to a gene. The CDR3 runs to 13 residues. In DNA, the CDR3 is TGTGCCAGCAGTAGCGGGAAGGGGTATGAGCAGTTCTTC. This codes for CASSSGKGYEQFF.

The J gene is TRBJ2-7, the V gene TRBV15; 8 nucleotides agree with TRBD2. Germline lookup yields CDR1 LNHNV and CDR2 YYDKDF (reference sequence). The J segment lost 11 bases and the V segment lost 3 bases, leaving 15 bases of the junction unmatched. CDR3 length equals 15 residues. In nucleotides, the CDR3 is TGTGCCACCAGCAGTGATAGCTTCCCGGGACTAGAAAAGTACTTC. Its protein product is CATSSDSFPGLEKYF.

The chain combines TRBV9 with TRBJ1-5; no clear D gene. Germline assignment: CDR1 SGDLS and CDR2 YYNGEE. The length of the CDR3 is 13 residues. V was trimmed by 3 bases and J by 7 bases, leaving 11 bases between them. The CDR3 DNA follows: TGTGCCAGCAGCGCGGGGTCCGGGCAGCCCCAGCATTTT. Encoded protein: CASSAGSGQPQHF. Supplemented by reference TRBV9 and TRBJ1-5, the full variable domain reads DSGVTQTPKHLITATGQRVTLRCSPRSGDLSVYWYQQSLDQGLQFLIQYYNGEERAKGNILERFSAQQFPDLHSELNLSSLELGDSALYFCASSAGSGQPQHFGDGTRLSIL.

Concerning this clone: In the same sample, other DNA sequences code for this CDR3. The V call is TRBV27, the J call TRBJ2-7, with a tentative D call TRBD1 (6 bases). Trimming shortened V by 5 bases and J by 3 bases, and 11 bases separated the two germline ends. Germline CDR1 reads MNHEY; CDR2 reads SMNVEV (reference sequence). This CDR3 spans 13 amino acids. The CDR3 sequence: CASSLGASYEQYF. DNA for the CDR3: TGTGCCAGCAGTCTGGGGGCGAGCTACGAGCAGTACTTC.

This chain uses TRBV11-2 with TRBJ2-7; D not certain. Germline CDR1 SGHAT, CDR2 FQNNGV. This CDR3 is built from 13 residues. Trimming stripped 5 bases from V and 2 bases from J, with 10 bases between. In DNA form, the CDR3 reads TGTGCCAGCAGCGCGCTCTCCCCCTACGAGCAGTACTTC. It encodes CASSALSPYEQYF.

V usage is TRBV21-1 and J usage is TRBJ1-5. TRBV21-1 is classified as a pseudogene. The CDR3 has 13 amino acids. CDR3 amino acids: CASSALGIQPQHF. Here the CDR3 DNA reads TGTGCCAGCAGCGCTTTAGGGATTCAGCCCCAGCATTTT.

V and J are TRBV10-3 and TRBJ2-3; 14 nucleotides align to TRBD2. The CDR3 runs 19 residues. CDR1 and CDR2 from the germline V gene are ENHRY and SYGVKD. After removal of 10 bases from V and 3 bases from J, the junction contained 18 bases not matched to a gene. This CDR3 is CATRPRPGTSGSGTDTQYF. For the CDR3, the DNA is TGTGCCACCCGCCCTCGTCCTGGGACTAGCGGGAGTGGTACAGATACGCAGTATTTT.

The rearrangement uses TRBV11-1 and TRBJ2-3; TRBD1 is a possible D gene (6 bases). V lost 1 base and J 1 base, leaving 6 bases between the germline ends. Germline CDR1 and CDR2: SGHAT and FQDESV (reference sequence). CDR3 length: 14 amino acids. CDR3 residues: CASSLGTGTDTQYF. The CDR3 DNA is TGTGCCAGCAGCTTAGGGACAGGCACAGATACGCAGTATTTT. Full variable domain (missing parts from reference TRBV11-1 and TRBJ2-3): EAEVAQSPRYKITEKSQAVAFWCDPISGHATLYWYRQILGQGPELLVQFQDESVVDDSQLPKDRFSAERLKGVDSTLKIQPAELGDSAMYLCASSLGTGTDTQYFGPGTRLTVL.

As regards this clone: In the same sample, other DNA sequences code for this CDR3. This chain connects TRBV7-9 to TRBJ2-7; 10 nucleotides agree with TRBD1. The CDR3 sequence is 14 residues long. CDR1 is SEHNR and CDR2 is FQNEAQ in the germline V gene (reference sequence). With V trimmed by 5 bases and J by 4 bases, 5 bases remained unmatched. The DNA of the CDR3 is TGTGCCAGCAGCCCTCGGGACAGGGGTTACGAGCAGTACTTC. It specifies CASSPRDRGYEQYF.

V usage is TRBV19 and J usage is TRBJ2-2, with a tentative D call TRBD1 (6 bases). This CDR3 is built from 14 residues. V was shortened by 7 bases and J by 6 bases, with 15 bases between the two germline ends. Germline lookup yields CDR1 LNHDA and CDR2 SQIVND (reference sequence). In nucleotides, the CDR3 is TGTGCCAGTACTACCTCCCCAGGGGCCGGGGAGCTGTTTTTT. Residues: CASTTSPGAGELFF.

This chain uses TRBV19 with TRBJ2-7, with a possible D match to TRBD2 (5 bases). Per germline, CDR1 LNHDA and CDR2 SQIVND (reference sequence). V was clipped by 7 bases and J by 3 bases, with 13 bases between them. This CDR3 has 13 amino acids. CDR3 in DNA: TGTGCCAGTACTCAGCGGAAAAACTACGAGCAGTACTTC. Protein: CASTQRKNYEQYF.

This clone was seen a single time. This chain uses TRBV5-1 with TRBJ2-2; D is ambiguous. Germline CDR1 SGHRS, CDR2 YFSETQ. V was clipped by 4 bases and J by 5 bases, with 9 bases between them. The CDR3 is 13 residues long. The CDR3 region has the DNA TGCGCCAGCAGCGATAAACCGACCGGGGAGCTGTTTTTT. Encoded protein: CASSDKPTGELFF.

The CDR3 DNA reads as TGTGCCAGCAGTACAGGGGAAGGGGATAGCAATCAGCCCCAGCATTTT. Translating it yields CASSTGEGDSNQPQHF. The rearrangement links TRBV27 to TRBJ1-5; TRBD1 aligns across 7 bases. CDR1 MNHEY and CDR2 SMNVEV come from the germline V gene (reference sequence). With V trimmed by 5 bases and J by 0 bases, 7 bases remained unmatched. The CDR3 consists of 16 residues.

The V and J genes are TRBV4-3 and TRBJ2-1, with a possible D match to TRBD1 (5 bases). The CDR3 is 15 amino acids. Trimming cost V 5 bases and J 3 bases, with 14 bases left between them. Germline lookup yields CDR1 LGHNA and CDR2 YSLEER. DNA for the CDR3: TGCGCCAGCAGCGACGACAGCTCCTACTACAATGAGCAGTTCTTC. Residues: CASSDDSSYYNEQFF.

V usage is TRBV6-5 and J usage is TRBJ2-7; D is uncertain. The germline V gene has CDR1 MNHEY and CDR2 SVGAGI. Trimming stripped 5 bases from V and 2 bases from J, with 10 bases between. The CDR3 spans 13 residues. Written as DNA, the CDR3 is TGTGCCAGCAGTCCCCGCTTTCCCTACGAGCAGTACTTC. Translation gives CASSPRFPYEQYF.

The rearrangement uses TRBV4-1 and TRBJ1-1; no clear D gene. Germline lookup yields CDR1 MGHRA and CDR2 YSYEKL. Trimming left V 0 bases short and J 2 bases short, with 10 bases between. This CDR3 spans 15 amino acids. CDR3 sequence: CASSQDLQPNTEAFF. In nucleotides, the CDR3 is TGCGCCAGCAGCCAAGATTTACAGCCCAACACTGAAGCTTTCTTT.

The V and J genes are TRBV19 and TRBJ2-7; maybe TRBD2 (5 bases). Germline CDR1 and CDR2: LNHDA and SQIVND (reference sequence). V lost 4 bases and J 1 base, leaving 14 bases between the germline ends. The CDR3 has 15 amino acids. CDR3 residues: CASSTLGLSSYEQYF. DNA for the CDR3: TGTGCCAGTAGTACCCTAGGACTTTCGTCCTACGAGCAGTACTTC.

The genes are TRBV27 and TRBJ2-7, with a tentative D call TRBD2 (5 bases). V was pared by 5 bases and J by 2 bases, with 16 bases between. The germline gives CDR1 MNHEY, CDR2 SMNVEV (reference sequence). CDR3 length: 15 amino acids. CDR3 region: CASSPSGWLAYEQYF. CDR3 in DNA: TGTGCCAGCAGTCCATCGGGGTGGCTGGCCTACGAGCAGTACTTC.

This chain connects TRBV27 to TRBJ2-1; 8 positions match TRBD1. Germline V gene lookup returns CDR1 MNHEY and CDR2 SMNVEV (reference sequence). The CDR3 has 13 amino acids. Trimming at V came to 3 bases and at J to 5 bases, leaving 0 bases not matched to a gene. The CDR3 nucleotides are TGTGCCAGCAGTTTGGGACAGGACAATGAGCAGTTCTTC. Its protein is CASSLGQDNEQFF.